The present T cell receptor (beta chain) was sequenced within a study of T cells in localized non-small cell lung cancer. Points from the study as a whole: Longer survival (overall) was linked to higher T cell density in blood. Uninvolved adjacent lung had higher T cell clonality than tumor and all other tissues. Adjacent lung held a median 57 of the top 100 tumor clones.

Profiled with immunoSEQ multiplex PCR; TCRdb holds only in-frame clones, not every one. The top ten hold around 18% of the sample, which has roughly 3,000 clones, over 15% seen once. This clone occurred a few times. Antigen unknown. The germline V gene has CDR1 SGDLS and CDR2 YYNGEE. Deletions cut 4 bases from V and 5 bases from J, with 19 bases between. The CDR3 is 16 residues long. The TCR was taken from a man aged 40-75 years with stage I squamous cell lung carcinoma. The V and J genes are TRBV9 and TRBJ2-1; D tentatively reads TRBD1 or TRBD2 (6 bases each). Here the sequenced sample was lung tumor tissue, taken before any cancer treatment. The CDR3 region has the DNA TGTGCCAGCAGCCCCCATGGAGGGGGTCTGGACAATGAGCAGTTCTTC. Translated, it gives CASSPHGGGLDNEQFF.